Listed below are T cell receptor beta chains from one sample, sequenced in a study of T cells after yellow fever vaccination. TCRdb used MiXCR to reprocess the 5' RACE reads, holding one entry per CDR3 protein. The sample yields approximately 150,000 distinct CDR3 sequences, about 6.2% seen once. The sample consisted of CD4+ T cells sorted from PBMCs, taken on the day of the first yellow fever vaccination. These receptors were obtained from a man aged 18 to 30 who received the YFV17D yellow fever vaccine. The CDR3 runs from the conserved cysteine through the conserved F or W. A D gene is named only where the DNA matches it firmly. Clone size is stated in some rows and not others, as once, few, many or a class when expanded.

V,J,D,size,DNA,CDR3
TRBV7-2,TRBJ1-2,NA,few,TGTGCCAGCAGCTTAGATAGCGTTACCTATGGCTACACCTTC,CASSLDSVTYGYTF
TRBV24-1,TRBJ2-1,TRBD1,few,TGTGCCACCAGTGATCCTGGACAGGGGAATGAGCAGTTCTTC,CATSDPGQGNEQFF
TRBV5-1,TRBJ2-5,TRBD1,many,TGCGCCAGCAGCTTGATGGGGACAGGGGCCCCAGAGACCCAGTACTTC,CASSLMGTGAPETQYF
TRBV29-1,TRBJ1-2,NA,few,TGCAGCGTTGGGGGGGCTCCTACTGGGGGCTACACCTTC,CSVGGAPTGGYTF
TRBV20-1,TRBJ2-5,NA,many,TGCAGTGCTAGGGTGAAGTACCAAGAGACCCAGTACTTC,CSARVKYQETQYF
TRBV9,TRBJ2-2,TRBD1,many,TGTGCCAGCAGCCAAAGGTGGGGACAGGGAAGAACCGGGGAGCTGTTTTTT,CASSQRWGQGRTGELFF
TRBV20-1,TRBJ1-5,NA,NA,TGCAGTGCTAGCCCGGGGGAACTCGGGCTTTACAATCAGCCCCAGCATTTT,CSASPGELGLYNQPQHF
TRBV10-3,TRBJ1-5,TRBD1,few,TGTGCCACCGCGACAGGGGAGGATCAGCCCCAGCATTTT,CATATGEDQPQHF
TRBV6-5,TRBJ2-1,NA,few,TGTGCCAGCAGCCAGGCTTCTGAGCAGTTCTTC,CASSQASEQFF
TRBV9,TRBJ2-3,NA,NA,TGTGCCAGCAGCGTAGCGGCCAGCCCAGATACGCAGTATTTT,CASSVAASPDTQYF
TRBV4-3,TRBJ2-4,TRBD1,many,TGCGCCAGCAGCCGAGGGACAGGGCCCAAAAACATTCAGTACTTC,CASSRGTGPKNIQYF
TRBV20-1,TRBJ2-5,NA,many,TGCAGTGCTAGGGGGGGCGCGGGTCAAGAGACCCAGTACTTC,CSARGGAGQETQYF
TRBV27,TRBJ1-6,NA,NA,TGTGCCAGCAGTCGACAGGCTACTGCTAATTCACCCCTCCACTTT,CASSRQATANSPLHF
TRBV29-1,TRBJ1-1,TRBD1,many,TGCACCAGACAGGGGAAGAACACTGAAGCTTTCTTT,CTRQGKNTEAFF
TRBV5-1,TRBJ2-1,NA,few,TGCGCCAGCGAGAGAGGCGGCGCCTACAATGAGCAGTTCTTC,CASERGGAYNEQFF
TRBV12-3/TRBV12-4,TRBJ1-1,TRBD1,many,TGTGCCAGCAGTTTTGAGGGGGCGCGGACTGAAGCTTTCTTT,CASSFEGARTEAFF
TRBV27,TRBJ2-3,TRBD1,many,TGTGCCAGCAGTAAAGCGGGACAGGGACGTCAATATACGCAGTATTTT,CASSKAGQGRQYTQYF
TRBV11-2,TRBJ1-3,NA,NA,TGTGCCAGCAGCTTATTACCAAAGGCGGCCGTCTCTGGAAACACCATATATTTT,CASSLLPKAAVSGNTIYF
TRBV7-2,TRBJ1-2,NA,NA,TGTGCCAGCAGCCGCGGTTCCGTATTGTCCCTTGGCTACACCTTC,CASSRGSVLSLGYTF
TRBV7-2,TRBJ2-2,NA,NA,TGTGCCAGCAGCTTAGTGGTCAACGTAGGGGAGCTGTTTTTT,CASSLVVNVGELFF
TRBV2,TRBJ1-1,NA,NA,TGTGCCAGCAGAGTCCTTTTGAACACTGAAGCTTTCTTT,CASRVLLNTEAFF
TRBV5-1,TRBJ2-2,TRBD2,NA,TGCGCCAGCAGCCCGCGGGGGGGCTGGGACACCGGGGAGCTGTTTTTT,CASSPRGGWDTGELFF
TRBV9,TRBJ2-5,TRBD1,NA,TGTGCCAGCAGCACCGCAGGGGGACAGGGCCCGGAGACCCAGTACTTC,CASSTAGGQGPETQYF
TRBV7-7,TRBJ2-2,NA,many,TGTGCTAGCAGCGCCTCGTGGACCGGGGAGCTGTTTTTT,CASSASWTGELFF
TRBV20-1,TRBJ1-5,NA,NA,TGCAGTGCTAGAGGACAAACTAGCAATCAGCCCCAGCATTTT,CSARGQTSNQPQHF
TRBV7-3,TRBJ2-7,TRBD1,many,TGTGCCAGCAGCTTATTACCAGGGGGAGTCTACGAGCAGTACTTC,CASSLLPGGVYEQYF
TRBV7-2,TRBJ1-2,TRBD1,NA,TGTGCCAGCAGCTTAGGGTCCGGGACAGGGAGCCATGGCTACACCTTC,CASSLGSGTGSHGYTF
TRBV9,TRBJ1-2,NA,NA,TGTGCCAGCAGCGTAGGACAGGCTAACTATGGCTACACCTTC,CASSVGQANYGYTF
TRBV5-6,TRBJ1-6,TRBD1,few,TGTGCCAGCGGGACAGGGGGCGCTTCACCCCTCCACTTT,CASGTGGASPLHF
TRBV10-2,TRBJ2-7,TRBD1,many,TGCGCCAGCAGAGGGACAGGGGGGTACGAGCAGTACTTC,CASRGTGGYEQYF
TRBV2,TRBJ1-1,NA,NA,TGTGCCAGCAGTGAAAGGGGGATGAACACTGAAGCTTTCTTT,CASSERGMNTEAFF
TRBV9,TRBJ2-3,NA,many,TGTGCCAGCAGCGTAGTAGGAGATACGCAGTATTTT,CASSVVGDTQYF
TRBV6-1,TRBJ1-4,TRBD1,few,TGTGCCAGCAGGAGGCCGGGACAGGGCAAGGAAAAACTGTTTTTT,CASRRPGQGKEKLFF
TRBV6-2/TRBV6-3,TRBJ1-2,NA,many,TGTGCCAGCAGTTATTATTCCGGCAGGGAAGAGGGCTACACCTTC,CASSYYSGREEGYTF
TRBV2,TRBJ2-3,NA,NA,TGTGCCAGCAGCCCTCAGGAGGGGCAGTATTTT,CASSPQEGQYF
TRBV14,TRBJ2-3,NA,many,TGTGCCAGCAGCCAAGAGTACAGGGCAACAGATACGCAGTATTTT,CASSQEYRATDTQYF
TRBV7-6,TRBJ1-5,NA,NA,TGTGCCAGCAGCTTAGCGGGGGGTATATATCAGCCCCAGCATTTT,CASSLAGGIYQPQHF
TRBV7-2,TRBJ1-1,NA,NA,TGTGCCAGCAGCTCCCAACCGACAGTGAACACTGAAGCTTTCTTT,CASSSQPTVNTEAFF